Following are 25 T cell receptor beta chains from one sample sequenced in a study of identical twins. From the 5' RACE reads, TCRdb called clonotypes with MiXCR, one entry per CDR3 protein. The sample contains about 920,000 distinct CDR3 sequences, approximately 13% of which appear only once. A further study also used this sample, focusing on yellow fever vaccine responses in identical twins.

The sequenced sample consisted of PBMCs. All receptors come from a woman younger than 30 in good health.

The chain links TRBV4-1 to TRBJ2-3, with D perhaps given as TRBD1 or TRBD2 (5 bases each). Trimming removed 0 bases at V and 2 bases at J, with 12 bases between. The CDR3 runs to 16 residues. Germline V CDR1 and CDR2: MGHRA, YSYEKL. The CDR3 reads CASSQDQRGPTDTQYF. The CDR3, as DNA: TGCGCCAGCAGCCAAGATCAAAGGGGACCCACAGATACGCAGTATTTT.

The gene calls are TRBV15 and TRBJ2-7; 9 nucleotides line up with TRBD2. Per germline, CDR1 LNHNV and CDR2 YYDKDF (reference sequence). This CDR3 is built from 17 residues. V lost 1 base, J lost 0 bases, and 7 bases stayed unmatched. The CDR3 spells CATSRAGGLAYSYEQYF. CDR3 sequence (DNA): TGTGCCACCAGCAGAGCCGGAGGACTAGCGTACTCCTACGAGCAGTACTTC. The variable domain in full, with the rest retrieved from reference TRBV15 and TRBJ2-7, is DAMVIQNPRYQVTQFGKPVTLSCSQTLNHNVMYWYQQKSSQAPKLLFHYYDKDFNNEADTPDNFQSRRPNTSFCFLDIRSPGLGDTAMYLCATSRAGGLAYSYEQYFGPGTRLTVT.

This clonotype has just a few counts. The gene calls are TRBV5-1 and TRBJ2-5, with D unclear. Germline CDR1 SGHRS, CDR2 YFSETQ. Trimming removed 0 bases at V and 2 bases at J, with 14 bases between. The CDR3 runs to 16 residues. This CDR3 reads CASSLVTTRGQETQYF. CDR3 DNA sequence: TGCGCCAGCAGCTTGGTAACCACCCGTGGTCAAGAGACCCAGTACTTC.

This clonotype was seen a few times. V usage is TRBV5-1 and J usage is TRBJ2-1, with 11 bases that match TRBD2. The CDR3 covers 16 residues. Germline lookup yields CDR1 SGHRS and CDR2 YFSETQ. J gave up 3 bases and V 4 bases, and 6 bases lay outside the gene matches. CDR3 DNA sequence: TGCGCCAGCAGCCCCGGGACTAGCGGAAACTACAATGAGCAGTTCTTC. It encodes CASSPGTSGNYNEQFF.

This clonotype showed up many times. The rearrangement links TRBV12-3 or TRBV12-4 to TRBJ2-1; D is unclear. This CDR3 spans 13 amino acids. Trimming took off 4 bases at V and 9 bases at J, with 13 bases between the two ends. The CDR3 nucleotides are TGTGCCAGCAGTTCTCCGGGTATGACTGAGCAGTTCTTC. Protein product: CASSSPGMTEQFF.

The rearrangement uses TRBV6-5 and TRBJ1-5; D gene uncertain. V dropped 0 bases and J dropped 3 bases, with 6 bases sitting between them. This CDR3 spans 14 amino acids. Germline-derived CDR1 and CDR2 are MNHEY and SVGAGI. CDR3 nucleotides: TGTGCCAGCAGTTACTCACCGGACAATCAGCCCCAGCATTTT. Protein: CASSYSPDNQPQHF.

The V gene is TRBV7-9, the J gene TRBJ2-1, with D perhaps TRBD2 (6 bases). The CDR3 runs 16 residues. CDR1 is SEHNR, CDR2 FQNEAQ, per germline (reference sequence). The V end lost 0 bases, the J end lost 3 bases, and 12 bases lay between the germline ends. The CDR3: CASSLARGLIYNEQFF. The DNA for the CDR3 is TGTGCCAGCAGCTTAGCGAGGGGACTGATCTACAATGAGCAGTTCTTC.

The genes are TRBV4-2 and TRBJ1-1; 7 bases map to TRBD1. The CDR3 consists of 14 residues. J gave up 4 bases and V 3 bases, and 5 bases lay outside the gene matches. The germline gives CDR1 LGHNA, CDR2 YNFKEQ. The CDR3, as DNA: TGTGCCAGCAGCCAGCGACAGGGCGGCACTGAAGCTTTCTTT. Translated: CASSQRQGGTEAFF.

This clonotype has more than one count but fewer than ten. This chain connects TRBV6-5 to TRBJ1-1; D gene unclear. Per germline, CDR1 MNHEY and CDR2 SVGAGI. V was shortened by 1 base and J by 8 bases, with 8 bases between the two germline ends. The CDR3 length is 12 residues. CDR3 region: CASSYLRGEAFF. The CDR3 bases are TGTGCCAGCAGTTACTTGCGGGGAGAAGCTTTCTTT.

The gene calls are TRBV2 and TRBJ2-7; TRBD2 matches at 7 bases. The germline CDR1 and CDR2 sequences are SNHLY and FYNNEI. This CDR3 has 16 residues. The ends lost 3 bases at V and 0 bases at J; junction bases unmatched: 8. The CDR3 DNA is TGTGCCAGCAGTGAGGGGGTAGCGGGTACCTCCTACGAGCAGTACTTC. Amino acid sequence: CASSEGVAGTSYEQYF.

The chain combines TRBV15 with TRBJ1-4; TRBD1 is a possible D gene (6 bases). Germline values: CDR1 LNHNV, CDR2 YYDKDF (reference sequence). This CDR3 has 15 residues. Trimming pared 0 bases from V and 14 bases from J, leaving 19 bases between. In nucleotides, the CDR3 is TGTGCCACCAGCAGAGATGACAGCACCAGGGGAGGGCTGTTTTTT. Translated: CATSRDDSTRGGLFF.

This clonotype was counted only a few times. The CDR3 is CASSGFSGPQETQYF. The DNA for the CDR3 is TGCGCCAGCAGTGGTTTTTCCGGGCCCCAAGAGACCCAGTACTTC. The chain has TRBV5-1 and TRBJ2-5, with unresolved D. There are 15 residues in the CDR3. Trimming pared 5 bases from V and 1 base from J, leaving 15 bases between. Germline V gives CDR1 SGHRS, CDR2 YFSETQ.

This clonotype was found a few times. The V call is TRBV7-2, the J call TRBJ2-2; D gene uncertain. Looked up from germline, CDR1 is SGHTA and CDR2 is FQGNSA. Between the trimmed V and J ends, which lost 0 bases and 1 base, there was a span of 12 bases. The CDR3 loop spans 17 amino acids. CDR3 DNA sequence: TGTGCCAGCAGCTTAGCAAGTCCGACACAGAACACCGGGGAGCTGTTTTTT. Translated, it gives CASSLASPTQNTGELFF. Complete variable domain (other parts from reference TRBV7-2 and TRBJ2-2): GAGVSQSPSNKVTEKGKDVELRCDPISGHTALYWYRQSLGQGLEFLIYFQGNSAPDKSGLPSDRFSAERTGGSVSTLTIQRTQQEDSAVYLCASSLASPTQNTGELFFGEGSRLTVL.

The chain links TRBV20-1 to TRBJ2-3; either TRBD1 or TRBD2 may fit D (7 bases each). The CDR3 has 18 amino acids. Germline CDR1 and CDR2: DFQATT and SNEGSKA (reference sequence). V was shortened by 4 bases and J by 7 bases, with 30 bases between the two germline ends. The CDR3 nucleotides are TGCAGTGCTACCCACGGAGGGAGGGGGCGCCCGAAGAAAAATACGCAGTATTTT. Amino acids: CSATHGGRGRPKKNTQYF.

With respect to this clonotype: A much larger clone differs by one base, so this may be a read error. The V and J genes are TRBV12-3 or TRBV12-4 and TRBJ2-5; 7 nucleotides align to TRBD1. This CDR3 has 14 amino acids. The CDR3 region is CASSLAGGAESQYF. In DNA form, the CDR3 reads TGTGCCAGCAGTTTAGCAGGGGGCGCAGAGTCCCAGTACTTC.

V and J are TRBV12-3 or TRBV12-4 and TRBJ2-1; TRBD2 matches 14 bases. The CDR3 runs 18 residues. V trimming: 10 bases; J trimming: 9 bases; junction bases outside the gene matches: 20. CDR3 bases: TGTGCCATCTGCGGCGGGACTAGCGGGAGAGTGATACCTACTGAGCAGTTCTTC. Translation gives CAICGGTSGRVIPTEQFF.

This clonotype was picked up a small number of times. V and J are TRBV20-1 and TRBJ1-1, with no clear D. V gave up 3 bases and J gave up 3 bases, with 17 bases separating them. Germline loops: CDR1 DFQATT, CDR2 SNEGSKA (reference sequence). CDR3 length: 15 amino acids. As DNA, the CDR3 is TGCAGTGCTAGGCGGCGGACCGGCGGGGACACTGAAGCTTTCTTT. It yields the protein CSARRRTGGDTEAFF.

The chain is built from TRBV2 and TRBJ2-2; maybe TRBD2 (6 bases). V lost 4 bases to trimming and J lost 7 bases, with 16 bases between them. Germline lookup yields CDR1 SNHLY and CDR2 FYNNEI. This CDR3 spans 15 amino acids. The CDR3 sequence is CASSGSMEGGGELFF. The DNA for the CDR3 is TGTGCCAGCAGTGGGAGCATGGAGGGAGGCGGGGAGCTGTTTTTT.

This clonotype showed up many times. This chain connects TRBV12-3 or TRBV12-4 to TRBJ2-3; D call uncertain. Trimming removed 6 bases at V and 1 base at J, with 17 bases between. The CDR3 is 16 amino acids. In nucleotides, the CDR3 is TGTGCCAGCAGCCTACGGACGTTTGGGGGCACAGATACGCAGTATTTT. Encoded protein: CASSLRTFGGTDTQYF.

V usage is TRBV5-1 and J usage is TRBJ2-5; D is undetermined. CDR3 length: 14 amino acids. CDR1 is SGHRS, CDR2 YFSETQ, per germline. V was trimmed by 4 bases and J by 5 bases, leaving 15 bases between them. The CDR3 sequence: CASSLRTDTETQYF. The CDR3 DNA reads TGCGCCAGCAGCCTCCGGACGGATACGGAGACCCAGTACTTC.

This clonotype was seen repeatedly, ten times or more. The CDR3 protein is CSVVGTSGSSYEQYF. The CDR3 coding sequence is TGCAGCGTTGTTGGCACTAGCGGTAGCTCCTACGAGCAGTACTTC. V is TRBV29-1 and J is TRBJ2-7; TRBD2 agrees at 8 bases. The CDR3 is 15 amino acids. V shed 4 bases, J shed 0 bases, and the junction held 8 bases outside the gene matches. The germline V gene encodes CDR1 SQVTM and CDR2 ANQGSEA.

This chain connects TRBV6-1 to TRBJ2-2; D gene unclear. V lost 3 bases, J lost 6 bases, and 5 bases lay in between. Germline assignment: CDR1 MNHNS and CDR2 SASEGT. The CDR3 is 12 residues long. The CDR3 protein is CASSEMAGELFF. As DNA, the CDR3 is TGTGCCAGCAGTGAGATGGCCGGGGAGCTGTTTTTT.

Many counts were recorded for this clonotype. This chain uses TRBV16 with TRBJ2-1; the match to TRBD2 covers 11 bases. This CDR3 contains 16 residues. The germline CDR1 and CDR2 sequences are KGHSY and FQNENV. Losses at the gene ends were 4 bases for V and 4 bases for J; bases not matched to a gene: 6. Here the CDR3 DNA reads TGTGCCAGCAGCCCCCAACTAGCGGGGGAGTACAATGAGCAGTTCTTC. It specifies CASSPQLAGEYNEQFF.

The chain recombines TRBV12-3 or TRBV12-4 with TRBJ2-3, with a possible D match to TRBD1 (5 bases). The CDR3 contains 16 residues. V was cut by 6 bases and J by 2 bases, with 18 bases left in between. Written as DNA, the CDR3 is TGTGCCAGCAGGGCTAGGGGCAGCCAAGTCACAGATACGCAGTATTTT. Its translation: CASRARGSQVTDTQYF.

This chain joins TRBV20-1 and TRBJ2-5, with TRBD2 matching over 14 bases. Trimming at V came to 6 bases and at J to 1 base, leaving 4 bases not matched to a gene. The CDR3 contains 15 residues. Germline CDR1 reads DFQATT; CDR2 reads SNEGSKA (reference sequence). The CDR3 loop reads CSARLAGGLQETQYF. CDR3 nucleotide sequence: TGCAGTGCAAGACTAGCGGGAGGGCTCCAAGAGACCCAGTACTTC.